This T cell receptor beta chain was retrieved from a study of PD-L1 blockade in urothelial cancer. This clone occurred once. Its antigen is not identified. Study findings and constraints: Better survival was predicted when blood TCR clonality before treatment fell below the median.

Generated by immunoSEQ multiplex PCR, the TCRdb table keeps only in-frame clones and is missing some. Altogether some 71,000 clones are present, 85% to 90% being singletons, with the ten largest covering around 3.5%. Germline V gene data show CDR1 as MNHNY and CDR2 as SVGAGI (reference sequence). The CDR3 length is 14 residues. Trimming pared 0 bases from V and 2 bases from J, leaving 7 bases between. This rearrangement joins TRBV6-6 to TRBJ1-1; D gene uncertain. The specimen was PBMCs, collected around atezolizumab (anti-PD-L1) treatment. This TCR derives from a man aged 55 to 70 with urothelial cancer. CDR3: CASSYSSSNTEAFF. CDR3 DNA sequence: TGTGCCAGCAGTTACTCGTCGAGCAACACTGAAGCTTTCTTT.